The source of this T cell receptor beta chain is a study of T cell changes during pregnancy in multiple sclerosis. Measured with immunoSEQ multiplex PCR; TCRdb has only the in-frame clones, and not every one. This table has around 50,000 clones, over 90% appearing once. Per the germline V gene, CDR1 is SSHAT and CDR2 is FNYEAQ (reference sequence). V shed 3 bases and J 3 bases; nucleotides not matched to a gene: 8. The CDR3 loop spans 15 amino acids. This chain links TRBV7-7 with TRBJ2-7; 7 bases line up with TRBD1. The sample consisted of CD8+ T cells from peripheral blood mononuclear cells, taken in the first trimester of pregnancy. The TCR comes from a female donor with multiple sclerosis, enrolled in a pregnancy study. In DNA form, the CDR3 reads TGTGCCAGCAGCTTTTCTCGGGACAGATGCTACGAGCAGTACTTC. Translation: CASSFSRDRCYEQYF.